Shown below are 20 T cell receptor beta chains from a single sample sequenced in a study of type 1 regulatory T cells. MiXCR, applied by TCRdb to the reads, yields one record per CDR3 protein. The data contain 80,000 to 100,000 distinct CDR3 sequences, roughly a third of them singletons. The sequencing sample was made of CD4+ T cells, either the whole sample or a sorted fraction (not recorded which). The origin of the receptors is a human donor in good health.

This chain's CDR3 is CASSLGDAGGPGGYTF. As DNA, the CDR3 is TGTGCCAGCAGCTTAGGGGATGCTGGCGGCCCGGGTGGCTACACCTTC. The chain carries TRBV7-2 and TRBJ1-2; no clear D gene. Trimming pared 1 base from V and 7 bases from J, leaving 19 bases between. The germline V gene encodes CDR1 SGHTA and CDR2 FQGNSA. The CDR3 length is 16 residues.

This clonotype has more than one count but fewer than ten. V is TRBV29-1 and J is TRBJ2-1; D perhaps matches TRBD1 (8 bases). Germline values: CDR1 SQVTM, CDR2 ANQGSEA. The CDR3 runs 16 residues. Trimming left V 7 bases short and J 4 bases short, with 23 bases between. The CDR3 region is CSGVLPGGGGYNEQFF. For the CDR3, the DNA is TGCAGCGGCGTCCTGCCAGGGGGCGGGGGTTACAATGAGCAGTTCTTC.

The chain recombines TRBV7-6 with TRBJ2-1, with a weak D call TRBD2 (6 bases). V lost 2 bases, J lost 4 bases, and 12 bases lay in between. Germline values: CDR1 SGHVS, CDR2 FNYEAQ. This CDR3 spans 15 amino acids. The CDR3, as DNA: TGTGCCAGCAGCTTAACGGCTAGCGAGTACAATGAGCAGTTCTTC. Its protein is CASSLTASEYNEQFF.

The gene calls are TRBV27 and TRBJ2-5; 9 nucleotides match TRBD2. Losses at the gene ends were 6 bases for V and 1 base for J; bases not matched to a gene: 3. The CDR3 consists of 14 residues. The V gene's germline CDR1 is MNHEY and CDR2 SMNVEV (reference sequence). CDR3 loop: CASSVAGAQETQYF. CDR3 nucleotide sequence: TGTGCCAGCAGCGTAGCGGGGGCCCAAGAGACCCAGTACTTC.

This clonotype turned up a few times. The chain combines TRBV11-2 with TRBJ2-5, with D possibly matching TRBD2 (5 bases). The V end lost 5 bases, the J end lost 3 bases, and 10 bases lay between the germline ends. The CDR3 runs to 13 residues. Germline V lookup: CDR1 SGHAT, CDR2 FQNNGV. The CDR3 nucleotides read TGTGCCAGCAGCCGTAGCGTTAAAGAGACCCAGTACTTC. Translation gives CASSRSVKETQYF.

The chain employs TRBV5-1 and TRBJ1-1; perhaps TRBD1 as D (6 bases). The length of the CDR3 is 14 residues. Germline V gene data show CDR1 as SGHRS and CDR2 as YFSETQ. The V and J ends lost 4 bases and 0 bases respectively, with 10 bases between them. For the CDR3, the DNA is TGCGCCAGCAGCCCGGGACACTTGAACACTGAAGCTTTCTTT. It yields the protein CASSPGHLNTEAFF.

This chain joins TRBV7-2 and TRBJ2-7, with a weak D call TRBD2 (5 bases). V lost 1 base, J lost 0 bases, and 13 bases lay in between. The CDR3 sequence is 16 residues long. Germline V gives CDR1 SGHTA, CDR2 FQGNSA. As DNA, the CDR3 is TGTGCCAGCAGCTTAGTCCGGCGGGTGAGCTCCTACGAGCAGTACTTC. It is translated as CASSLVRRVSSYEQYF. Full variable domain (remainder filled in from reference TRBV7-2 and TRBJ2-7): GAGVSQSPSNKVTEKGKDVELRCDPISGHTALYWYRQSLGQGLEFLIYFQGNSAPDKSGLPSDRFSAERTGGSVSTLTIQRTQQEDSAVYLCASSLVRRVSSYEQYFGPGTRLTVT.

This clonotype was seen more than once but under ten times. The DNA for the CDR3 is TGTGCCAGCAGCCAAGAGGTTATTGGAGCCAAAAACATTCAGTACTTC. Its translation: CASSQEVIGAKNIQYF. V usage is TRBV3-1 and J usage is TRBJ2-4; no reliable D call. CDR3 length equals 16 residues. Germline V gives CDR1 LGHDT, CDR2 YNNKEL (reference sequence). Between the trimmed V and J ends, which lost 0 bases and 0 bases, there was a span of 9 bases.

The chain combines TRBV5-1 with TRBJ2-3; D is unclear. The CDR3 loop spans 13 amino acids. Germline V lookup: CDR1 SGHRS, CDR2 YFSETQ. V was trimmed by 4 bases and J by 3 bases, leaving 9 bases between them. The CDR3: CASSVTRTDTQYF. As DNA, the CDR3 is TGCGCCAGCAGCGTCACTCGAACAGATACGCAGTATTTT.

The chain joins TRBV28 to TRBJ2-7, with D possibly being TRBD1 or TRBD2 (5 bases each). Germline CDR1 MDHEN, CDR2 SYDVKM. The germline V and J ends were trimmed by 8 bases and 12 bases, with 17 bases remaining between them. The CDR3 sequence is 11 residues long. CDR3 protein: CASGTSNGLYF. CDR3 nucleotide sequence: TGTGCCAGCGGGACGTCAAATGGTCTGTACTTC.

CDR3 DNA: TGTGCCAGCAGCACCCGAAAGGGGCAGGGGCGAGATACGCAGTATTTT. This gives the protein CASSTRKGQGRDTQYF. The rearrangement links TRBV3-1 to TRBJ2-3, with D possibly matching TRBD1 (6 bases). Per the germline V gene, CDR1 is LGHDT and CDR2 is YNNKEL (reference sequence). The CDR3 totals 16 residues. Trimming shortened V by 5 bases and J by 5 bases, and 20 bases separated the two germline ends.

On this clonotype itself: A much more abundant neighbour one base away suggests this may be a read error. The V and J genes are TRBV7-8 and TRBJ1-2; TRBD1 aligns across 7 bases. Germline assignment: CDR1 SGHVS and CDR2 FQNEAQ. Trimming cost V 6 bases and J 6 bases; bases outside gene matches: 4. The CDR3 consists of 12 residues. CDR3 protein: CASRDRRDGYTF. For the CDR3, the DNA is TGTGCCAGCAGGGACAGGAGGGATGGCTACACCTTC.

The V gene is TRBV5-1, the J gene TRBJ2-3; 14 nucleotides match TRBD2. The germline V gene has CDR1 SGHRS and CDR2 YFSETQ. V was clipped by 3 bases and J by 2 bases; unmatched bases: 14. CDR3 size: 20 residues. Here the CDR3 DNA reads TGCGCCAGCAGCTCGATTGGGAGACTAGCGGGAGGGGATCTCACAGATACGCAGTATTTT. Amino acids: CASSSIGRLAGGDLTDTQYF.

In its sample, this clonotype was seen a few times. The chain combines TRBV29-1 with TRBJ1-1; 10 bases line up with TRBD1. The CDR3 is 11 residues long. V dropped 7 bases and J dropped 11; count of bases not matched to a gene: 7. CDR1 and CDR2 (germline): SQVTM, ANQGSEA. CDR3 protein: CSATEGQGAFF. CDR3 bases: TGCAGCGCCACGGAGGGACAGGGGGCTTTCTTT.

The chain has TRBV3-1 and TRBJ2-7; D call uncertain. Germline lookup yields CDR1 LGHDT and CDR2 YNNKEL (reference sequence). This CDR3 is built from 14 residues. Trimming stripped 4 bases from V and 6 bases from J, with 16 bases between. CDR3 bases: TGTGCCAGCAGCCCCCCTTGGCGCTCCGGCGAGCAGTACTTC. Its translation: CASSPPWRSGEQYF.

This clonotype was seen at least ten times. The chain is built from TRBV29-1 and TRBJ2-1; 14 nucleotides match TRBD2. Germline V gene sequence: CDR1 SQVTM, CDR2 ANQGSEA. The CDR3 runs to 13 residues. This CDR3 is CSAQGRLAGGRFF. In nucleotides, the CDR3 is TGCAGTGCACAGGGAAGACTAGCGGGAGGGCGGTTCTTC.

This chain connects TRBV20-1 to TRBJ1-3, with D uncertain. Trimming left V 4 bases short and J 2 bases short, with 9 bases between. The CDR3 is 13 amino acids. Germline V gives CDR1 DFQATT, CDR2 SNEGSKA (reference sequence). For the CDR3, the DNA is TGCAGTGCTACAAAACATACTGGAAACACCATATATTTT. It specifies CSATKHTGNTIYF.

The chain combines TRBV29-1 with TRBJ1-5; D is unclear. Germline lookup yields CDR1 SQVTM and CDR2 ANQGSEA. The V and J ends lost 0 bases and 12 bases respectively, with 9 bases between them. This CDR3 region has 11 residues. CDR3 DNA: TGCAGCGTTGAAGAGAAAAACGTCCAGCATTTT. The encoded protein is CSVEEKNVQHF.

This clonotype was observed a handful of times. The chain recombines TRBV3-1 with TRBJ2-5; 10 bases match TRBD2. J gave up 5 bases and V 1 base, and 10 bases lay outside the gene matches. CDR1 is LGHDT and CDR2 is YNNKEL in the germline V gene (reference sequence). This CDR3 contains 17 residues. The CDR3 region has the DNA TGTGCCAGCAGCCAAGGTCCTCAACTAGCGGGAAGGGAGACCCAGTACTTC. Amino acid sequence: CASSQGPQLAGRETQYF.

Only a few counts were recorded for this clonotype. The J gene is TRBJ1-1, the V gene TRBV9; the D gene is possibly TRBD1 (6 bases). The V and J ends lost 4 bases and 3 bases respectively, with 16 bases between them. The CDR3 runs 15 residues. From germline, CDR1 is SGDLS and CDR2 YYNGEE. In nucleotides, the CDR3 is TGTGCCAGCAGCAGGGGGACCCTGGGGGACACTGAAGCTTTCTTT. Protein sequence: CASSRGTLGDTEAFF.